The 5 T cell receptor beta chains in this list originate from one sample, sequenced in a study of CD8 T cells in Susac syndrome. RNA amounts of 0.5 to 1 ug underwent reverse transcription with random hexamers. TCRdb re-called the immunoSEQ multiplex PCR reads through MiXCR, storing one row per CDR3 protein. This table holds approximately 190,000 distinct CDR3 sequences, around 93% found once. Material: CD8+ T cells from PBMCs. These receptors originate from a human donor with Susac syndrome.

The rearrangement uses TRBV15 and TRBJ2-3, with 7 bases matching TRBD2. After removal of 10 bases from V and 8 bases from J, the junction contained 12 bases not matched to a gene. This CDR3 spans 13 amino acids. CDR1 and CDR2 (germline): LNHNV, YYDKDF (reference sequence). CDR3 region: CAIGELADATQYF. DNA for the CDR3: TGTGCCATCGGGGAGCTAGCGGATGCTACGCAGTATTTT. Using reference TRBV15 and TRBJ2-3 for the parts outside the CDR3, the full variable domain is DAMVIQNPRYQVTQFGKPVTLSCSQTLNHNVMYWYQQKSSQAPKLLFHYYDKDFNNEADTPDNFQSRRPNTSFCFLDIRSPGLGDTAMYLCAIGELADATQYFGPGTRLTVL.

The chain links TRBV27 to TRBJ2-7; TRBD2 matches 9 bases. The V gene's germline CDR1 is MNHEY and CDR2 SMNVEV (reference sequence). The J segment lost 2 bases and the V segment lost 6 bases, leaving 5 bases of the junction unmatched. This CDR3 region has 14 residues. The CDR3 region is CASRLTSGTYEQYF. CDR3 in DNA: TGTGCCAGCAGGCTGACTAGCGGCACCTACGAGCAGTACTTC.

J is TRBJ1-6 and V is TRBV12-3 or TRBV12-4; no clear D gene. V was clipped by 1 base and J by 7 bases, with 11 bases between them. The CDR3 is 15 residues long. In nucleotides, the CDR3 is TGTGCCAGCAGTTTAGTATTGTCGGTAAATTCACCCCTCCACTTT. Translated, it gives CASSLVLSVNSPLHF.

This chain connects TRBV2 to TRBJ2-1; D gene ambiguous. The ends were cut back, 7 bases at V and 10 bases at J, with 8 bases in the middle. CDR1 is SNHLY and CDR2 is FYNNEI in the germline V gene. The CDR3 sequence is 10 residues long. CDR3 sequence: CASNRYEQFF. The CDR3 DNA reads TGTGCCAGCAACCGATACGAGCAGTTCTTC.

CDR3 region: CAISDPSVYRTDTQYF. The CDR3 bases are TGTGCCATCAGTGATCCCAGCGTCTATAGGACAGATACGCAGTATTTT. V and J are TRBV10-3 and TRBJ2-3; unclear D gene. Trimming removed 3 bases from V and 3 bases from J, with 16 bases in between. Per germline, CDR1 ENHRY and CDR2 SYGVKD. The CDR3 extends over 16 amino acids.